This T cell receptor (beta chain) is from a study of shared clonotypes between healthy human individuals. Overall study: Samples came from a couple of female and a few male donors aged 18 to 49.

Sequencing was performed with immunoSEQ multiplex PCR; in TCRdb, only in-frame clones are kept and a portion is missing. The sample shows more than 2 million clones, about 94% of them seen only once. CDR1 and CDR2 from the germline V gene are MGHDK and SYGVNS. The V segment lost 6 bases and the J segment 5 bases; nucleotides outside the gene matches: 7. The CDR3 is 14 amino acids. CD8 cells regarded as naive lacked CD45RO, were positively chosen for CCR7, and omitted terminally differentiated effector memory CD45RA+ cells. Each of the donors was a healthy adult who was HIV-negative and had not had a recent acute infection or vaccination.

Sequenced sample: naive CD8+ T cells sorted from blood. This chain connects TRBV25-1 to TRBJ2-5; 9 bases line up with TRBD1. The source of this sequence is a man aged 18 to 29 in good health. The CDR3 is CASREQGARETQYF. CDR3 bases: TGTGCCAGCAGAGAACAGGGGGCAAGGGAGACCCAGTACTTC.